One sample yielded the 27 T cell receptor beta chains listed below, sequenced in a study of cytotoxic CD8 clonotypes in ibrutinib-treated CLL. Measured with immunoSEQ multiplex PCR; TCRdb has only the in-frame clones, and not every one. The data show around 200,000 clones, more than 75% seen once. Sample: PBMCs, taken after 12 months of ibrutinib treatment. The receptors were gathered from a human donor with chronic lymphocytic leukemia.

The CDR3 region is CASSLRGARVEPQHF. The CDR3 region has the DNA TGTGCCAGCAGCTTGAGGGGGGCGCGCGTAGAGCCCCAGCATTTT. The chain combines TRBV5-4 with TRBJ1-5; D may be TRBD1 (6 bases). The V gene lost 1 base and the J gene lost 8 bases, with 16 bases spanning the gap. The germline V gene has CDR1 SGHNT and CDR2 YYREEE (reference sequence). The CDR3 is 15 residues long.

The chain couples TRBV6-5 to TRBJ2-7; D might be TRBD1 or TRBD2, each matching 7 bases. The CDR3 sequence is 15 residues long. In germline, CDR1 is MNHEY, CDR2 SVGAGI. Trimming left V 6 bases short and J 1 base short, with 16 bases between. The CDR3 spells CASRPGQGGSYEQYF. CDR3 DNA sequence: TGTGCCAGCAGACCGGGGCAGGGGGGGTCCTACGAGCAGTACTTC.

This chain joins TRBV2 and TRBJ2-5; no reliable D call. Trimming left V 5 bases short and J 3 bases short, with 1 base between. The CDR3 is 10 amino acids. Germline-derived CDR1 and CDR2 are SNHLY and FYNNEI. CDR3 coding DNA: TGTGCCAGCAGTAAAGAGACCCAGTACTTC. It translates to CASSKETQYF.

The rearrangement links TRBV28 to TRBJ1-1, with D perhaps matching TRBD1 (6 bases). V was shortened by 11 bases and J by 6 bases, with 13 bases between the two germline ends. CDR1 and CDR2 from the germline V gene are MDHEN and SYDVKM. This CDR3 has 11 residues. CDR3 region: CACFPGAEAFF. The CDR3, as DNA: TGTGCCTGCTTTCCAGGGGCTGAAGCTTTCTTT.

This clone was seen only once. V gene TRBV5-1 combines with J gene TRBJ1-1, with unresolved D. Trimming removed 4 bases from V and 10 bases from J, with 26 bases in between. Germline V gives CDR1 SGHRS, CDR2 YFSETQ. The CDR3 is 16 residues long. CDR3 region: CASSPQETGPEKLAFF. The CDR3 nucleotides are TGCGCCAGCAGCCCCCAGGAAACGGGCCCGGAAAAGTTAGCTTTCTTT.

The chain recombines TRBV18 with TRBJ1-5, with D possibly TRBD1 on 5 matching bases. The germline V gene encodes CDR1 KGHSH and CDR2 LQKENI. The ends were cut back, 3 bases at V and 0 bases at J, with 12 bases in the middle. This CDR3 has 16 residues. The CDR3 reads CASSPSGAASNQPQHF. Here the CDR3 DNA reads TGTGCCAGCTCACCCTCCGGGGCAGCTAGCAATCAGCCCCAGCATTTT.

The chain carries TRBV6-5 and TRBJ2-2, with D possibly matching TRBD1 (6 bases). Deletions cut 4 bases from V and 6 bases from J, with 18 bases between. The CDR3 extends over 16 amino acids. CDR1 and CDR2 (germline): MNHEY, SVGAGI. CDR3 residues: CASSSPGALGAGELFF. The CDR3 DNA reads TGTGCCAGCAGTTCCCCAGGGGCCCTAGGCGCCGGGGAGCTGTTTTTT.

This chain connects TRBV15 to TRBJ2-7, with D maybe TRBD1 (5 bases). The CDR3 totals 16 residues. Germline values: CDR1 LNHNV, CDR2 YYDKDF (reference sequence). The V gene lost 1 base and the J gene lost 0 bases, with 13 bases spanning the gap. The chain's CDR3 is CATSRVEAGNSYEQYF. The CDR3 DNA is TGTGCCACCAGCAGAGTTGAGGCAGGGAACTCCTACGAGCAGTACTTC.

The J gene is TRBJ2-3, the V gene TRBV4-2; 7 nucleotides align to TRBD2. V shed 1 base, J shed 4 bases, and the junction held 8 bases outside the gene matches. CDR1 LGHNA and CDR2 YNFKEQ come from the germline V gene. The CDR3 is 16 amino acids. The CDR3, as DNA: TGTGCCAGCAGCCAAGTCGGCGGGGGTGGGCCAGATACGCAGTATTTT. Encoded protein: CASSQVGGGGPDTQYF.

The V gene is TRBV5-6, the J gene TRBJ1-2, with 7 bases lining up with TRBD1. The V gene end was trimmed by 4 bases and the J gene end by 5 bases; junction bases not matched to a gene: 5. The CDR3 is 13 amino acids. Germline V CDR1 and CDR2: SGHDT, YYEEEE. CDR3 bases: TGTGCCAGCAGCCCCGGGACAGAGTATGGCTACACCTTC. Translated, it gives CASSPGTEYGYTF.

This chain uses TRBV7-9 with TRBJ1-5, with a weak D call TRBD1 (6 bases). The CDR3 is 15 amino acids. V lost 5 bases to trimming and J lost 2 bases, with 13 bases between them. Germline V gene lookup returns CDR1 SEHNR and CDR2 FQNEAQ (reference sequence). The CDR3: CASSQTGGGNQPQHF. The CDR3 bases are TGTGCCAGCAGCCAGACAGGAGGTGGCAATCAGCCCCAGCATTTT. Drawing the rest from reference TRBV7-9 and TRBJ1-5, the complete variable domain is DTGVSQNPRHKITKRGQNVTFRCDPISEHNRLYWYRQTLGQGPEFLTYFQNEAQLEKSRLLSDRFSAERPKGSFSTLEIQRTEQGDSAMYLCASSQTGGGNQPQHFGDGTRLSIL.

The chain couples TRBV23-1 to TRBJ2-7; TRBD2 agrees at 14 bases. TRBV23-1 is reported as an ORF; its role is uncertain. V gave up 6 bases and J gave up 4 bases; unmatched junction bases: 11. This CDR3 has 17 amino acids. Here the CDR3 DNA reads TGCGCCAGCAGCGGGACTAGCGGGAGAGGAGGGTGTTACGAGCAGTACTTC. This encodes CASSGTSGRGGCYEQYF.

The chain joins TRBV6-5 to TRBJ2-1, with 7 bases matching TRBD2. Germline CDR1 reads MNHEY; CDR2 reads SVGAGI. V dropped 1 base and J dropped 8; count of bases not matched to a gene: 5. The CDR3 loop spans 14 amino acids. In DNA form, the CDR3 reads TGTGCCAGCAGTTACTGGCGGGAGCAAGATGAGCAGTTCTTC. Its translation is CASSYWREQDEQFF.

The chain couples TRBV5-1 to TRBJ2-1; D is possibly TRBD1 (6 bases). This CDR3 contains 14 residues. V was cut by 0 bases and J by 7 bases, with 11 bases left in between. The germline gives CDR1 SGHRS, CDR2 YFSETQ. CDR3 sequence reads: CASSLGSGDNEQFF. CDR3 in DNA: TGCGCCAGCAGCTTGGGATCAGGGGATAATGAGCAGTTCTTC.

This rearrangement joins TRBV10-3 to TRBJ1-1; unclear D gene. The germline V gene encodes CDR1 ENHRY and CDR2 SYGVKD. V was cut by 11 bases and J by 0 bases, with 13 bases left in between. CDR3 length equals 13 residues. The CDR3 sequence: CASGPGMNTEAFF. CDR3 in DNA: TGTGCCTCTGGGCCCGGGATGAACACTGAAGCTTTCTTT.

This clone has a single count. This chain uses TRBV19 with TRBJ2-7; weak D call: TRBD2 (5 bases). The V and J ends lost 3 bases and 0 bases respectively, with 9 bases between them. CDR3 length equals 14 residues. CDR1 and CDR2 from the germline V gene are LNHDA and SQIVND (reference sequence). CDR3 residues: CASSIGVNSYEQYF. The CDR3 DNA reads TGTGCCAGTAGTATCGGGGTCAACTCCTACGAGCAGTACTTC.

J is TRBJ1-1 and V is TRBV7-9; D unresolved. Trimming took 2 bases from V and 5 from J, leaving 12 bases between them. The CDR3 has 14 amino acids. Germline V gene data show CDR1 as SEHNR and CDR2 as FQNEAQ (reference sequence). The chain's CDR3 is CASSLSLRATEAFF. The CDR3 DNA reads TGTGCCAGCAGCTTAAGTCTGAGGGCAACTGAAGCTTTCTTT.

The genes are TRBV5-1 and TRBJ2-7; D not certain. Germline CDR1 is SGHRS and CDR2 is YFSETQ. The CDR3 runs to 14 residues. Trimming removed 1 base from V and 0 bases from J, with 8 bases in between. In DNA form, the CDR3 reads TGCGCCAGCAGCTTGATTCCTGACTCCTACGAGCAGTACTTC. Encoded protein: CASSLIPDSYEQYF.

This sequence joins TRBV7-2 and TRBJ1-2; 11 positions agree with TRBD1. J gave up 4 bases and V 1 base, and 5 bases lay outside the gene matches. The germline CDR1 and CDR2 sequences are SGHTA and FQGNSA. CDR3 length: 16 residues. The CDR3 DNA is TGTGCCAGCAGCTTAGGCGGACAGGGGGCCGGCTATGGCTACACCTTC. It translates to CASSLGGQGAGYGYTF.

Only a few counts were recorded for this clone. This rearrangement joins TRBV11-2 to TRBJ2-7; D uncertain. Trimming took off 2 bases at V and 3 bases at J, with 8 bases between the two ends. This CDR3 contains 13 residues. Germline V gene sequence: CDR1 SGHAT, CDR2 FQNNGV. CDR3 in DNA: TGTGCCAGCAGCTTAATCGTGGACTACGAGCAGTACTTC. Its translation is CASSLIVDYEQYF.

V usage is TRBV5-8 and J usage is TRBJ1-1, with 7 bases matching TRBD1. Unmatched junction bases numbered 12, after V lost 4 bases and J lost 3 bases. Per germline, CDR1 SGHTS and CDR2 YDEGEE. This CDR3 has 16 residues. CDR3 nucleotides: TGTGCCAGCAGCCGAACGACAGGGTTTGTTGACACTGAAGCTTTCTTT. It is translated as CASSRTTGFVDTEAFF.

This clone was counted only a few times. The chain links TRBV28 to TRBJ1-3; D unclear. The V and J ends lost 7 bases and 0 bases respectively, with 10 bases between them. Germline CDR1 reads MDHEN; CDR2 reads SYDVKM. The CDR3 runs 14 residues. CDR3: CASTSYGSGNTIYF. In DNA, the CDR3 is TGTGCCAGCACCTCATACGGCTCTGGAAACACCATATATTTT.

This clone was observed once. This chain links TRBV5-1 with TRBJ2-5, with no clear D. Per the germline V gene, CDR1 is SGHRS and CDR2 is YFSETQ. The CDR3 totals 13 residues. V was shortened by 2 bases and J by 1 base, with 6 bases between the two germline ends. CDR3 amino acids: CASSLVPQETQYF. The CDR3 DNA reads TGCGCCAGCAGCTTAGTACCCCAAGAGACCCAGTACTTC.

Many counts were recorded for this clone. The chain carries TRBV5-4 and TRBJ2-2, with 7 bases aligning to TRBD2. Germline V CDR1 and CDR2: SGHNT, YYREEE (reference sequence). V trimming: 10 bases; J trimming: 0 bases; junction bases outside the gene matches: 3. CDR3 size: 13 residues. DNA for the CDR3: TGTGCCGAGCGGGGATCGAACACCGGGGAGCTGTTTTTT. Its translation: CAERGSNTGELFF.

The J gene is TRBJ2-7, the V gene TRBV7-9; the D gene is possibly TRBD1 (7 bases). Trimming pared 5 bases from V and 0 bases from J, leaving 11 bases between. The CDR3 length is 14 residues. The germline CDR1 and CDR2 sequences are SEHNR and FQNEAQ (reference sequence). The CDR3 spells CASSRRDSSYEQYF. CDR3 nucleotide sequence: TGTGCCAGCAGCCGGAGGGACAGCTCCTACGAGCAGTACTTC.

The J gene is TRBJ2-7, the V gene TRBV18, with D perhaps matching TRBD1 or TRBD2 (6 bases each). V dropped 1 base and J dropped 5 bases, with 12 bases sitting between them. The CDR3 contains 14 residues. The V gene's germline CDR1 is KGHSH and CDR2 LQKENI. Here the CDR3 reads CASSPLGGYNEQYF. For the CDR3, the DNA is TGTGCCAGCTCACCACTGGGGGGCTATAACGAGCAGTACTTC. Complete variable domain (other parts from reference TRBV18 and TRBJ2-7): NAGVMQNPRHLVRRRGQEARLRCSPMKGHSHVYWYRQLPEEGLKFMVYLQKENIIDESGMPKERFSAEFPKEGPSILRIQQVVRGDSAAYFCASSPLGGYNEQYFGPGTRLTVT.

The CDR3 sequence is CASSEIRDSEQFF. The DNA for the CDR3 is TGTGCCAGCAGCGAAATTCGGGACTCCGAGCAGTTCTTC. The chain links TRBV7-2 to TRBJ2-1; weak D call: TRBD2 (6 bases). Germline CDR1 reads SGHTA; CDR2 reads FQGNSA. This CDR3 contains 13 residues. Trimming took off 5 bases at V and 10 bases at J, with 15 bases between the two ends.